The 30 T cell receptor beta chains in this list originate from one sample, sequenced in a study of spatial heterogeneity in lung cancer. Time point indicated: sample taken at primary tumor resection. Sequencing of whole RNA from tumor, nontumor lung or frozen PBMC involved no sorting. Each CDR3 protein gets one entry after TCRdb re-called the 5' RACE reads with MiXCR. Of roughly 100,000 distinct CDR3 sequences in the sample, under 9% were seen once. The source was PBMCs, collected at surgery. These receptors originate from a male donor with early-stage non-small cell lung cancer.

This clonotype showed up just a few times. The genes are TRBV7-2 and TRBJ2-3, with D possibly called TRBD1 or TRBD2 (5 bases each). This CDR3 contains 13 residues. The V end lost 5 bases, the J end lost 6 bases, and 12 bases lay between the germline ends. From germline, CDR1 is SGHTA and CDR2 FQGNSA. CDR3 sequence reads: CASSPAREDTQYF. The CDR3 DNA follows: TGTGCCAGCAGCCCGGCCAGGGAGGATACGCAGTATTTT.

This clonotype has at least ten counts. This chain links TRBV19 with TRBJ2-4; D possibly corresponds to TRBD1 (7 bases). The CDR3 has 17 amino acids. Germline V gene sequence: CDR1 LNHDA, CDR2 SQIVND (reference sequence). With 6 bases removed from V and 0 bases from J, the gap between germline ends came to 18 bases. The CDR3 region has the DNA TGTGCCAGTAGCCAGGGGGGCGGCTCACTAGCCAAAAACATTCAGTACTTC. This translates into CASSQGGGSLAKNIQYF. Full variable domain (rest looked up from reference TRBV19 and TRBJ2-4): DGGITQSPKYLFRKEGQNVTLSCEQNLNHDAMYWYRQDPGQGLRLIYYSQIVNDFQKGDIAEGYSVSREKKESFPLTVTSAQKNPTAFYLCASSQGGGSLAKNIQYFGAGTRLSVL.

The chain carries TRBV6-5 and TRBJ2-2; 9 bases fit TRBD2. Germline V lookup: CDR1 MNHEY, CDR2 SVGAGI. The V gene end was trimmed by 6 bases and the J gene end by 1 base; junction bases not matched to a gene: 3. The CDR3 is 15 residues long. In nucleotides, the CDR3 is TGTGCCAGCAGAAAGACTAGCGGGAACACCGGGGAGCTGTTTTTT. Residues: CASRKTSGNTGELFF.

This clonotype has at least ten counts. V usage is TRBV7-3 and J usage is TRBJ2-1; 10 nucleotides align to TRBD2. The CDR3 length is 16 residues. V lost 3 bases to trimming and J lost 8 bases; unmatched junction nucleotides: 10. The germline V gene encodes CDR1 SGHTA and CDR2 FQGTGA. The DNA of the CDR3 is TGTGCCAGCAGCTTCCACCGAGCGGGAGGGTCGGATGAGCAGTTCTTC. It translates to CASSFHRAGGSDEQFF.

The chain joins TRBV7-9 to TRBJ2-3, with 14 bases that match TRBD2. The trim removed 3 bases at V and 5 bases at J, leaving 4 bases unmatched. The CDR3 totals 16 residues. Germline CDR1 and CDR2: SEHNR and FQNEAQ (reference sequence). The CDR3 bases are TGTGCCAGCAGCTTGACTAGCGGGGGGGCGAGAGATACGCAGTATTTT. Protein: CASSLTSGGARDTQYF.

CDR3 in amino acids: CSVARPGTSRKTQYF. CDR3 bases: TGCAGCGTTGCCCGCCCCGGGACTAGCAGGAAGACCCAGTACTTC. This sequence joins TRBV29-1 and TRBJ2-5; 9 bases are shared with TRBD2. Germline V gives CDR1 SQVTM, CDR2 ANQGSEA. V was pared by 4 bases and J by 6 bases, with 12 bases of the junction left unmatched. The CDR3 sequence is 15 residues long.

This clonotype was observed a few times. Here the CDR3 DNA reads TGTGCCAACCGAGGACAGGGTCGTGGGTATGGCTACACCTTC. Protein sequence: CANRGQGRGYGYTF. V and J are TRBV2 and TRBJ1-2; 8 bases are a match to TRBD1. The CDR3 runs 14 residues. V dropped 10 bases and J dropped 5; count of bases not matched to a gene: 12. Germline CDR1 is SNHLY and CDR2 is FYNNEI.

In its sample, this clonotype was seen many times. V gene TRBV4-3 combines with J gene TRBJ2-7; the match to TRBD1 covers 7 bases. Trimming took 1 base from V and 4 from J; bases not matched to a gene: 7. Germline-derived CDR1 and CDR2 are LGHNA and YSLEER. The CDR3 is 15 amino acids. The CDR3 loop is CASSQAGTEVYEQYF. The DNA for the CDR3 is TGCGCCAGCAGCCAAGCCGGGACAGAAGTTTACGAGCAGTACTTC.

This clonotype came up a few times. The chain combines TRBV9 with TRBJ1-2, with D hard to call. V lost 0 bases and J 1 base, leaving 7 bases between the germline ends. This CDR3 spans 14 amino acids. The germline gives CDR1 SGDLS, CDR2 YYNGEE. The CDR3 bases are TGTGCCAGCAGCGTAGGGGGAGGTAACTATGGCTACACCTTC. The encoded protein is CASSVGGGNYGYTF.

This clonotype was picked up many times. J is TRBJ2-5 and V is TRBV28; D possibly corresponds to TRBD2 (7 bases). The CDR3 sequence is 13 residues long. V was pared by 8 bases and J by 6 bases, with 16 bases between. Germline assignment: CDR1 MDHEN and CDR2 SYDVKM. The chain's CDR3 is CASSGGGRQTQYF. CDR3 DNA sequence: TGTGCCAGCTCCGGCGGGGGCCGCCAGACCCAGTACTTC. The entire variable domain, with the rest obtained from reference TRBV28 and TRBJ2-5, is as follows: DVKVTQSSRYLVKRTGEKVFLECVQDMDHENMFWYRQDPGLGLRLIYFSYDVKMKEKGDIPEGYSVSREKKERFSLILESASTNQTSMYLCASSGGGRQTQYFGPGTRLLVL.

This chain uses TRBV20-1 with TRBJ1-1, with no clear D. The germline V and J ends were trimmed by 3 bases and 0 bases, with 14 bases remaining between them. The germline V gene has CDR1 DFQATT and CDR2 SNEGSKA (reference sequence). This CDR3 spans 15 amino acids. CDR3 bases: TGCAGTGCTAGCAAGTTTGGCAGGATGAACACTGAAGCTTTCTTT. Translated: CSASKFGRMNTEAFF.

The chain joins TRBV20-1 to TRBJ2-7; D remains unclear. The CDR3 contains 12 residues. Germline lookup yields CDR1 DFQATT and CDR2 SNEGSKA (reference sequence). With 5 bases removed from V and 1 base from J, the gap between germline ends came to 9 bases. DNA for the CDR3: TGCAGTGCTCCGGGTGGGTCCTACGAGCAGTACTTC. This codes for CSAPGGSYEQYF.

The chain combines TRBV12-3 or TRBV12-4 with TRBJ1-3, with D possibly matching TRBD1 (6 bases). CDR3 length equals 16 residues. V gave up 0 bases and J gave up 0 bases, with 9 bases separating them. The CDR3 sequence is CASSLAGASSGNTIYF. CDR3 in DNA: TGTGCCAGCAGTTTAGCGGGGGCCAGCTCTGGAAACACCATATATTTT.

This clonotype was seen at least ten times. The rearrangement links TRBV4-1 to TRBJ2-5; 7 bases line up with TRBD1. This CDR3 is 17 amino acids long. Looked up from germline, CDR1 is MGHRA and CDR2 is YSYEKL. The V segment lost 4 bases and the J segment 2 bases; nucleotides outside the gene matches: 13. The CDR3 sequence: CASSPQGVRTVQETQYF. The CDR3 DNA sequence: TGCGCCAGCAGCCCGCAGGGGGTACGGACAGTTCAAGAGACCCAGTACTTC.

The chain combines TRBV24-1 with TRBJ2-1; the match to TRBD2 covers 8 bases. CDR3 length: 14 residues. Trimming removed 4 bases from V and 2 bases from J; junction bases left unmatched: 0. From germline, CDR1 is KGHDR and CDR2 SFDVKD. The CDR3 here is CATSETSAYNEQFF. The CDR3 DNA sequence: TGTGCCACCAGTGAGACTAGCGCCTACAATGAGCAGTTCTTC.

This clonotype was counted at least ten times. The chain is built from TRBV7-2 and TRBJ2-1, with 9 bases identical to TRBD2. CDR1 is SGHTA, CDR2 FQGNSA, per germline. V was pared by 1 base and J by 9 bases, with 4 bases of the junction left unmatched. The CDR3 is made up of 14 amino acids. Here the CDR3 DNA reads TGTGCCAGCAGCTTAGGGACTAGCGTGGCTGAGCAGTTCTTC. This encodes CASSLGTSVAEQFF.

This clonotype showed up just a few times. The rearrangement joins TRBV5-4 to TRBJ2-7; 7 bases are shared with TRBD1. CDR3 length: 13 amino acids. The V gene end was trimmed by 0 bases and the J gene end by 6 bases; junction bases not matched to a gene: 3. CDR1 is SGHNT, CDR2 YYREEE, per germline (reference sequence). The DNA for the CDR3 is TGTGCCAGCAGCTTGGTCGACAGGGTCGAGCAGTACTTC. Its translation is CASSLVDRVEQYF.

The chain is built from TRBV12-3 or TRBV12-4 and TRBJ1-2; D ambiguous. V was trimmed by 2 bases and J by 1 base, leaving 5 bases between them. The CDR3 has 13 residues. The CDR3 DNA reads TGTGCCAGCAGTTTAAGCAATAACTATGGCTACACCTTC. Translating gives CASSLSNNYGYTF.

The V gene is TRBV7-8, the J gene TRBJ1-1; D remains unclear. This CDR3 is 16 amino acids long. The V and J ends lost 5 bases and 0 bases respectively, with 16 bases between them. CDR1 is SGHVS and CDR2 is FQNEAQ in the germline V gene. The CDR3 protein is CASSGYGSLMNTEAFF. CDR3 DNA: TGTGCCAGCAGCGGATACGGCAGCCTAATGAACACTGAAGCTTTCTTT. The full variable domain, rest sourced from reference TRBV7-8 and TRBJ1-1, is GAGVSQSPRYKVAKRGQDVALRCDPISGHVSLFWYQQALGQGPEFLTYFQNEAQLDKSGLPSDRFFAERPEGSVSTLKIQRTQQEDSAVYLCASSGYGSLMNTEAFFGQGTRLTVV.

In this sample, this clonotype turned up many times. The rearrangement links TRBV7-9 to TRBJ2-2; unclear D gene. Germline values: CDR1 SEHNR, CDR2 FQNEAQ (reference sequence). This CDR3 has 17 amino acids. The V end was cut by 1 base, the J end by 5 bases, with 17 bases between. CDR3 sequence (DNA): TGTGCCAGCAGCTTAGTCCCCGCTCTCGGCGAGACCGGGGAGCTGTTTTTT. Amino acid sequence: CASSLVPALGETGELFF.

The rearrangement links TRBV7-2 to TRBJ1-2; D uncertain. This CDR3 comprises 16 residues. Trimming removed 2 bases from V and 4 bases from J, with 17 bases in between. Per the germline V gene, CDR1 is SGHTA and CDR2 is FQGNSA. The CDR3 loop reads CASSLTFAASGYGYTF. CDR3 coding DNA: TGTGCCAGCAGCTTAACGTTCGCGGCGTCAGGCTATGGCTACACCTTC.

CDR3 sequence: CASSLGIGMPSKGNTIYF. Here the CDR3 DNA reads TGCGCCAGCAGCTTGGGAATAGGGATGCCCTCGAAAGGAAACACCATATATTTT. The rearrangement joins TRBV5-1 to TRBJ1-3, with unresolved D. V was clipped by 0 bases and J by 4 bases, with 20 bases between them. Germline CDR1 and CDR2: SGHRS and YFSETQ. This CDR3 is built from 18 residues.

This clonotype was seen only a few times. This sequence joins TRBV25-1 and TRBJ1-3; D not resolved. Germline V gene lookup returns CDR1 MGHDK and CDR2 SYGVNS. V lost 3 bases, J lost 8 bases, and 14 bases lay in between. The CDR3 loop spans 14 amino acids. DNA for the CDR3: TGTGCCAGCAGTGAGGGCTTGGGAATGGACACCATATATTTT. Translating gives CASSEGLGMDTIYF.

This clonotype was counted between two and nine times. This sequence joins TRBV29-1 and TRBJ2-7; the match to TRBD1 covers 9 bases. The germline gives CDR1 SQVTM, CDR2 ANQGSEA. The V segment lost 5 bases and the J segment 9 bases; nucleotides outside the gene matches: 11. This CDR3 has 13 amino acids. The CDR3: CSVKFMGQGWQYF. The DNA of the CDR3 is TGCAGCGTTAAATTTATGGGACAGGGATGGCAGTACTTC.

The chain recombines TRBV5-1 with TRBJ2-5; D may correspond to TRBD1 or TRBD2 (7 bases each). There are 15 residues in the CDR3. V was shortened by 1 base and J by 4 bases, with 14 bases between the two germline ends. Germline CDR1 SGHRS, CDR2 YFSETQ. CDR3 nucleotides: TGCGCCAGCAGCTTGACAGGGGAGGGGCGAGAGACCCAGTACTTC. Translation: CASSLTGEGRETQYF.

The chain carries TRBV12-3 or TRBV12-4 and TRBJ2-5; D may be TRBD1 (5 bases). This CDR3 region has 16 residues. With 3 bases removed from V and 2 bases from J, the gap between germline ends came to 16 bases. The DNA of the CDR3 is TGTGCCAGCAGTTTTAGGTATACAGGCCCTCAAGAGACCCAGTACTTC. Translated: CASSFRYTGPQETQYF.

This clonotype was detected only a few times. Here the CDR3 DNA reads TGTGCCGGTATGGGCAGGGGTTCCACCGGGGAGCTGTTTTTT. Translated, it gives CAGMGRGSTGELFF. The chain uses TRBV10-3 and TRBJ2-2, with TRBD1 as a possible D gene (6 bases). There are 14 residues in the CDR3. Trimming cost V 11 bases and J 4 bases, with 17 bases left between them. The germline V gene has CDR1 ENHRY and CDR2 SYGVKD.

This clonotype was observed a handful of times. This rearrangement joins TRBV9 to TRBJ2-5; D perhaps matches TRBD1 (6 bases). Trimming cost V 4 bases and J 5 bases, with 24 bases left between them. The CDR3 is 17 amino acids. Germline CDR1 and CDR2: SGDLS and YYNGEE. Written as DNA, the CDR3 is TGTGCCAGCAGCCCCCCGCCCTGGCAGGGGCGGCGGGAGACCCAGTACTTC. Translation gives CASSPPPWQGRRETQYF.

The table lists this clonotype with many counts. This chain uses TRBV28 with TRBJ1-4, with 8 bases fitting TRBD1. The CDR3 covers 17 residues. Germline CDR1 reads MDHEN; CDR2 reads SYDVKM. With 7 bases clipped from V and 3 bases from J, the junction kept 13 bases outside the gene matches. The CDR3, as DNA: TGTGCCAGCATAACGGGACAGGCAGGCGCGGCTAATGAAAAACTGTTTTTT. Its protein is CASITGQAGAANEKLFF.

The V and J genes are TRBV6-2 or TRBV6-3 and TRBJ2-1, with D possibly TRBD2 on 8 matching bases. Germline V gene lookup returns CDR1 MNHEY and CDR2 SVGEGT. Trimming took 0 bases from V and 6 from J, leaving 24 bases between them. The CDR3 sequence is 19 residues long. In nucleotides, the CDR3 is TGTGCCAGCAGTTACTCGGACCTGGCCGACAGGGCGGGAGGCAATGAGCAGTTCTTC. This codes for CASSYSDLADRAGGNEQFF.